This T cell receptor (beta chain) originates from a study of blood T cell repertoires in COVID-19. Across the study: Sites in the United States, Italy and Spain provided acute and convalescent COVID-19 samples.

Authors' methods: It was from reference gene primer amplification that nucleated cell counts were estimated. Assay used: immunoSEQ multiplex PCR; TCRdb lists only in-frame clones, some missing. Clone size and V and J calls were adopted from that table, with D and trimming inferred from the DNA. Here the sample spans roughly 76,000 clones, around 87% being singletons. CDR3 length equals 16 residues. V dropped 2 bases and J dropped 2; count of bases not matched to a gene: 5. Germline V CDR1 and CDR2: SGHTA, FQGTGA. This TCR was recovered from an elderly woman with active or convalescent COVID-19. The chain couples TRBV7-3 to TRBJ2-1; 8 bases fit TRBD1. Sequencing was done on a sample of peripheral blood. CDR3 amino acids: CASSLATGGPYNEQFF. The CDR3 region has the DNA TGTGCCAGCAGCTTAGCCACAGGGGGGCCCTACAATGAGCAGTTCTTC.